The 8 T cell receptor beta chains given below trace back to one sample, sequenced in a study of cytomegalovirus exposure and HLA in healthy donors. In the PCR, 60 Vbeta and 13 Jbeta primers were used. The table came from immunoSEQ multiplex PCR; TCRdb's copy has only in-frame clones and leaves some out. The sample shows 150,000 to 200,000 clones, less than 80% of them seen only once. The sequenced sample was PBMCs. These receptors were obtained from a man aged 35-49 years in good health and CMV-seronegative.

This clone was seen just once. CDR3 region: CASSSRQGGRGYTF. Here the CDR3 DNA reads TGTGCCAGCAGTTCACGACAGGGGGGTCGGGGCTACACCTTC. The chain links TRBV6-5 to TRBJ1-2; 9 nucleotides align to TRBD1. V was pared by 4 bases and J by 8 bases, with 8 bases of the junction left unmatched. Germline assignment: CDR1 MNHEY and CDR2 SVGAGI. This CDR3 comprises 14 residues.

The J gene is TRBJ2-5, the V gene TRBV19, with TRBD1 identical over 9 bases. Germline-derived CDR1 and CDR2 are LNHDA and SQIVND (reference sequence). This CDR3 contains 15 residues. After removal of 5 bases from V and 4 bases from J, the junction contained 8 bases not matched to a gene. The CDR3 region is CASSFGTGRAETQYF. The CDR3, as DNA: TGTGCCAGTAGTTTTGGGACAGGGAGGGCAGAGACCCAGTACTTC.

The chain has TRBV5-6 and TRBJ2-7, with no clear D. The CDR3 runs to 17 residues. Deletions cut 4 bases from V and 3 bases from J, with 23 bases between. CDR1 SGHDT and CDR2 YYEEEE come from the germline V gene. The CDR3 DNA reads TGTGCCAGCAGCAAAAGGCCTAGTACCCCCTACTACTACGAGCAGTACTTC. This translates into CASSKRPSTPYYYEQYF.

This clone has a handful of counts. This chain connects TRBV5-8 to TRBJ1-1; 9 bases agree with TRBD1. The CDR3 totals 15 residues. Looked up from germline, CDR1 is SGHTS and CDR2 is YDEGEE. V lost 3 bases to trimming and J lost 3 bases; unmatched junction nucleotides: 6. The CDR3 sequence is CASSSGQGRHTEAFF. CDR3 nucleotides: TGTGCCAGCAGCTCGGGACAGGGAAGGCACACTGAAGCTTTCTTT.

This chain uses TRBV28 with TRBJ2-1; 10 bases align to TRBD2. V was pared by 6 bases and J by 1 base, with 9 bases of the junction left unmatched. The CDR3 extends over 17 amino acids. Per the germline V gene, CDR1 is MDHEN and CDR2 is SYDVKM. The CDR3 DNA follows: TGTGCCAGCAGACGCACTAGCGGGGTATATTCCTACAATGAGCAGTTCTTC. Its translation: CASRRTSGVYSYNEQFF. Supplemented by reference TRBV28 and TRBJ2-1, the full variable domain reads DVKVTQSSRYLVKRTGEKVFLECVQDMDHENMFWYRQDPGLGLRLIYFSYDVKMKEKGDIPEGYSVSREKKERFSLILESASTNQTSMYLCASRRTSGVYSYNEQFFGPGTRLTVL.

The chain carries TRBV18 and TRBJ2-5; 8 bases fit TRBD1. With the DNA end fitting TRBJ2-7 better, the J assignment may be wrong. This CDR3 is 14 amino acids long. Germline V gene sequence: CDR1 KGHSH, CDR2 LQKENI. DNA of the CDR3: TGTGCCAGCTCACTAGGACAGGGCGATTACGAGCAGTACTTC. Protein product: CASSLGQGDYEQYF.

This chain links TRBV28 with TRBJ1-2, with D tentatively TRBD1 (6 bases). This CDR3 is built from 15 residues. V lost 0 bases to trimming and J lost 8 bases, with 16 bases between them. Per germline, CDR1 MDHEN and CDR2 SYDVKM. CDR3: CASSLWGGAGGGYTF. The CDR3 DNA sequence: TGTGCCAGCAGTTTATGGGGGGGGGCCGGGGGCGGCTACACCTTC.

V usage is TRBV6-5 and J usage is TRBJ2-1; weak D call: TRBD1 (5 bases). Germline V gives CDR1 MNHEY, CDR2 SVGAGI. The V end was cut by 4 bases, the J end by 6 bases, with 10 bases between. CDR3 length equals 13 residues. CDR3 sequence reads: CASSLDNRNEQFF. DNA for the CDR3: TGTGCCAGCAGTTTGGACAATCGCAATGAGCAGTTCTTC.